These 22 T cell receptor beta chains were sequenced from one sample in a study of T cell repertoires in cytomegalovirus infection. Their recognized antigens are unknown. TCRdb passed the reads through MiXCR, listing each CDR3 protein once. The sample has around 710,000 distinct CDR3 sequences; about 27% are singletons. The sample here was cultured CD8+ T cells from PBMCs, taken from culture after CMV antigen stimulation. Receptors were obtained from a human donor in good health (CMV status not recorded). Some clones in this sample may be carry-over from other donors' samples.

The CDR3 DNA sequence: TGTGCCAGCAGTGAAGCGCCTGACAGCATACCTTTCAATCAGCCCCAGCATTTT. It encodes CASSEAPDSIPFNQPQHF. The chain joins TRBV2 to TRBJ1-5; maybe TRBD1 (5 bases). V was clipped by 0 bases and J by 3 bases, with 18 bases between them. This CDR3 spans 18 amino acids. Germline CDR1 SNHLY, CDR2 FYNNEI.

CDR3 nucleotide sequence: TGTGCCAGCAGCTTAGACTTCATGGGGACAGGTGGTTCCTATGGCTACACCTTC. It specifies CASSLDFMGTGGSYGYTF. This chain uses TRBV11-2 with TRBJ1-2; 8 bases fit TRBD1. Germline loops: CDR1 SGHAT, CDR2 FQNNGV. Unmatched junction bases numbered 13, after V lost 0 bases and J lost 4 bases. This CDR3 region has 18 residues.

The V call is TRBV10-3, the J call TRBJ2-1; 8 nucleotides agree with TRBD2. Germline V CDR1 and CDR2: ENHRY, SYGVKD. This CDR3 contains 17 residues. J gave up 4 bases and V 7 bases, and 15 bases lay outside the gene matches. CDR3 bases: TGTGCCATCACTTTTGAGATAGCGGGGCTACCTTACAATGAGCAGTTCTTC. This gives the protein CAITFEIAGLPYNEQFF.

The J gene is TRBJ2-7, the V gene TRBV5-1; 11 bases line up with TRBD1. With V trimmed by 4 bases and J by 3 bases, 6 bases remained unmatched. Looked up from germline, CDR1 is SGHRS and CDR2 is YFSETQ. This CDR3 has 15 amino acids. CDR3 bases: TGCGCCAGCAGCGCGGGGACAGGGGGACACTACGAGCAGTACTTC. Translation: CASSAGTGGHYEQYF.

This clonotype was found many times. The chain links TRBV7-2 to TRBJ1-3; D is ambiguous. Deletions cut 1 base from V and 0 bases from J, with 10 bases between. CDR3 size: 16 residues. From germline, CDR1 is SGHTA and CDR2 FQGNSA. The DNA of the CDR3 is TGTGCCAGCAGCTTAGGGGAGATGCCCTCTGGAAACACCATATATTTT. Encoded protein: CASSLGEMPSGNTIYF. Based on the CDR3 plus reference TRBV7-2 and TRBJ1-3, the full variable domain is GAGVSQSPSNKVTEKGKDVELRCDPISGHTALYWYRQSLGQGLEFLIYFQGNSAPDKSGLPSDRFSAERTGGSVSTLTIQRTQQEDSAVYLCASSLGEMPSGNTIYFGEGSWLTVV.

This clonotype was seen a single time. The chain joins TRBV6-6 to TRBJ1-1; no firm D call. The germline V gene has CDR1 MNHNY and CDR2 SVGAGI (reference sequence). This CDR3 spans 12 amino acids. V lost 6 bases, J lost 6 bases, and 11 bases lay in between. The CDR3: CASSRSRPEAFF. Here the CDR3 DNA reads TGTGCCAGCAGCCGTAGTCGCCCTGAAGCTTTCTTT.

The chain has TRBV24-1 and TRBJ1-2; 7 bases line up with TRBD1. J was trimmed by 6 bases and V by 2 bases; bases with no gene match: 2. Looked up from germline, CDR1 is KGHDR and CDR2 is SFDVKD. The CDR3 contains 13 residues. The CDR3 DNA follows: TGTGCCACCAGTGATTACAGGGGTGATGGCTACACCTTC. Amino acids: CATSDYRGDGYTF.

V gene TRBV5-4 combines with J gene TRBJ1-6; tentatively, D is TRBD1 (5 bases). Germline assignment: CDR1 SGHNT and CDR2 YYREEE (reference sequence). With 5 bases removed from V and 8 bases from J, the gap between germline ends came to 17 bases. The CDR3 is made up of 15 amino acids. CDR3 in amino acids: CASSAWGFQDSPLHF. The CDR3 bases are TGTGCCAGCAGTGCGTGGGGGTTCCAGGATTCACCCCTCCACTTT.

J is TRBJ2-3 and V is TRBV24-1; D possibly matches TRBD1 or TRBD2 (5 bases each). Germline V gene lookup returns CDR1 KGHDR and CDR2 SFDVKD. V was pared by 1 base and J by 9 bases, with 13 bases between. This CDR3 is built from 14 residues. CDR3 DNA: TGTGCCACCAGTGATTTTAGAGGGGCGCGGACGCAGTATTTT. Protein product: CATSDFRGARTQYF.

The genes are TRBV7-6 and TRBJ2-3; 7 bases agree with TRBD1. Trimming cost V 1 base and J 6 bases; bases outside gene matches: 7. From germline, CDR1 is SGHVS and CDR2 FNYEAQ. This CDR3 spans 15 amino acids. CDR3: CASSLVRQGSDTQYF. The CDR3 bases are TGTGCCAGCAGCTTAGTCCGACAGGGTTCGGATACGCAGTATTTT.

At least ten counts were recorded for this clonotype. This chain uses TRBV7-3 with TRBJ2-1; TRBD1 aligns across 8 bases. Germline-derived CDR1 and CDR2 are SGHTA and FQGTGA. This CDR3 has 15 residues. V lost 6 bases and J lost 7; bases outside the gene matches: 11. CDR3 sequence: CASSLGQGAGNEQFF. The CDR3 coding sequence is TGTGCCAGCAGTCTAGGGCAGGGGGCGGGTAATGAGCAGTTCTTC. The full variable domain, in which reference TRBV7-3 and TRBJ2-1 provide the parts outside the CDR3, is GAGVSQTPSNKVTEKGKYVELRCDPISGHTALYWYRQSLGQGPEFLIYFQGTGAADDSGLPNDRFFAVRPEGSVSTLKIQRTERGDSAVYLCASSLGQGAGNEQFFGPGTRLTVL.

Ten or more counts support this clonotype. The chain joins TRBV7-2 to TRBJ2-2, with 8 bases fitting TRBD1. Looked up from germline, CDR1 is SGHTA and CDR2 is FQGNSA. With V trimmed by 6 bases and J by 6 bases, 3 bases remained unmatched. The CDR3 length is 13 residues. The CDR3: CASRDRVPGELFF. CDR3 nucleotide sequence: TGTGCCAGCAGGGACAGGGTACCCGGGGAGCTGTTTTTT.

The gene calls are TRBV15 and TRBJ2-1; D may be TRBD2 (6 bases). With 8 bases removed from V and 0 bases from J, the gap between germline ends came to 14 bases. Per the germline V gene, CDR1 is LNHNV and CDR2 is YYDKDF (reference sequence). The CDR3 has 15 amino acids. CDR3 residues: CATLAGGSSYNEQFF. The CDR3, as DNA: TGTGCCACCCTTGCCGGGGGAAGCTCCTACAATGAGCAGTTCTTC.

The rearrangement links TRBV6-5 to TRBJ2-5; TRBD2 matches at 9 bases. Germline CDR1 is MNHEY and CDR2 is SVGAGI. Trimming removed 6 bases from V and 1 base from J; junction bases left unmatched: 9. There are 16 residues in the CDR3. As DNA, the CDR3 is TGTGCCAGCAGAACACGTCGCGGGGGGGGCCAAGAGACCCAGTACTTC. The encoded protein is CASRTRRGGGQETQYF.

This sequence joins TRBV29-1 and TRBJ2-3, with 12 bases that match TRBD2. Germline CDR1 and CDR2: SQVTM and ANQGSEA. This CDR3 has 21 amino acids. V dropped 3 bases and J dropped 5; count of bases not matched to a gene: 24. CDR3 DNA: TGCAGCGTTGAGGGTGGCGCTACTAGCGGGGGGCAGCCGGGGAGTGAAGATACGCAGTATTTT. It codes for CSVEGGATSGGQPGSEDTQYF.

This clonotype turned up a few times. The chain recombines TRBV7-2 with TRBJ2-5; D may be TRBD1 (6 bases). The length of the CDR3 is 14 residues. CDR1 is SGHTA, CDR2 FQGNSA, per germline. V was pared by 3 bases and J by 3 bases, with 11 bases between. In nucleotides, the CDR3 is TGTGCCAGCAGCTTGCCCAGGGGTAAAGAGACCCAGTACTTC. Encoded protein: CASSLPRGKETQYF.

This clonotype showed up just a few times. V and J are TRBV25-1 and TRBJ2-5; the match to TRBD2 covers 11 bases. CDR3 length equals 19 residues. Germline CDR1 reads MGHDK; CDR2 reads SYGVNS. V was pared by 1 base and J by 5 bases, with 15 bases of the junction left unmatched. CDR3 loop: CASSESPFKISGGGETQYF. The CDR3 region has the DNA TGTGCCAGCAGTGAATCCCCGTTTAAGATTAGCGGGGGGGGGGAGACCCAGTACTTC.

This clonotype has more than one count but fewer than ten. The chain uses TRBV28 and TRBJ2-7; TRBD1 is a possible D gene (6 bases). V was cut by 4 bases and J by 2 bases, with 12 bases left in between. Germline CDR1 reads MDHEN; CDR2 reads SYDVKM. CDR3 length: 14 residues. The DNA of the CDR3 is TGTGCCAGCAGTTCGGGACATGAGACCTACGAGCAGTACGTC. It yields the protein CASSSGHETYEQYV.

V usage is TRBV19 and J usage is TRBJ2-3; D is undetermined. Germline CDR1 and CDR2: LNHDA and SQIVND (reference sequence). Trimming took off 5 bases at V and 6 bases at J, with 15 bases between the two ends. The CDR3 sequence is 14 residues long. In nucleotides, the CDR3 is TGTGCCAGTAGTTCGGACGGGCCCCTGGATACGCAGTATTTT. Protein: CASSSDGPLDTQYF.

The chain joins TRBV28 to TRBJ2-7, with 9 bases matching TRBD1. With V trimmed by 4 bases and J by 7 bases, 5 bases remained unmatched. The CDR3 is 13 amino acids. Germline assignment: CDR1 MDHEN and CDR2 SYDVKM. The chain's CDR3 is CASSSQGAREQYV. CDR3 DNA: TGTGCCAGCAGTTCACAGGGGGCGAGGGAGCAGTACGTC.

The V and J genes are TRBV11-2 and TRBJ2-3, with no clear D. With 1 base removed from V and 2 bases from J, the gap between germline ends came to 10 bases. The germline V gene has CDR1 SGHAT and CDR2 FQNNGV. The CDR3 sequence is 15 residues long. For the CDR3, the DNA is TGTGCCAGCAGCTTAGTTCCTCGGACCACAGATACGCAGTATTTT. It translates to CASSLVPRTTDTQYF.

This chain uses TRBV9 with TRBJ2-3; D is undetermined. The CDR3 covers 15 residues. Germline values: CDR1 SGDLS, CDR2 YYNGEE. The V end was cut by 0 bases, the J end by 5 bases, with 13 bases between. Here the CDR3 reads CASSVDIPARDTQYF. CDR3 nucleotide sequence: TGTGCCAGCAGCGTAGATATCCCCGCTAGAGATACGCAGTATTTT.